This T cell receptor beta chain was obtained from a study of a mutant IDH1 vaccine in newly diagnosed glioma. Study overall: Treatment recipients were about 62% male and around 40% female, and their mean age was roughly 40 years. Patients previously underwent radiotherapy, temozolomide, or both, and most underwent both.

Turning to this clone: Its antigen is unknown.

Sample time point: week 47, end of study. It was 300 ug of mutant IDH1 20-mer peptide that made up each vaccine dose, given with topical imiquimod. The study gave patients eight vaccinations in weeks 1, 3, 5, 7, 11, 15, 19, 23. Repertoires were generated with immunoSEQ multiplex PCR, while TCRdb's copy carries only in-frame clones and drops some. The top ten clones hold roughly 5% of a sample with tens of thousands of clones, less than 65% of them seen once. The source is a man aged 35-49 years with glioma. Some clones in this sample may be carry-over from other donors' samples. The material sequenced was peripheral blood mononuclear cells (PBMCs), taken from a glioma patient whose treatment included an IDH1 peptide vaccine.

The CDR3 loop reads CASRNGENTEAFF. CDR3 in DNA: TGTGCCAGTAGGAACGGGGAAAACACTGAAGCTTTCTTT. This rearrangement joins TRBV11-2 to TRBJ1-1; D remains unclear. V was cut by 9 bases and J by 2 bases, with 13 bases left in between. Germline V gives CDR1 SGHAT, CDR2 FQNNGV. The CDR3 contains 13 residues.